This TCR beta chain was sequenced during a study of regulatory dendritic cells for organ transplantation. Study results and limitations: Regulatory dendritic cells appeared to expand memory CD8+ clones less than mature ones. Memory T cells were less diverse than naive, with memory CD8+ most oligoclonal. The authors noted considerable between-person heterogeneity in alloreactive memory CD8+ cells.

The CDR3 contains 13 residues. The V gene lost 3 bases and the J gene lost 4 bases, with 12 bases spanning the gap. Germline V gene data show CDR1 as GTSNPN and CDR2 as SVGIG (reference sequence). To note about this clone: Its antigen is not known.

Sequenced by immunoSEQ multiplex PCR; TCRdb stores in-frame clones only, minus some. This table holds about 20,000 clones, 85% found once. CFSE-labeled sorted T cells met regulatory or mature dendritic cells for four to five days. The chain is built from TRBV30 and TRBJ1-1; a possible D gene is TRBD1 (6 bases). This receptor was identified in a human donor in good health. Sequencing was done on a sample of naive CD4+ T cells from blood cultured with dendritic cells. Subset meaning: CD45RA+ naive T cells. In DNA, the CDR3 is TGTGCCTGGAGCAACTTCAGGGGCACTGAAGCTTTCTTT. Translated: CAWSNFRGTEAFF. Complete variable domain (other parts from reference TRBV30 and TRBJ1-1): SQTIHQWPATLVQPVGSPLSLECTVEGTSNPNLYWYRQAAGRGLQLLFYSVGIGQISSEVPQNLSASRPQDRQFILSSKKLLLSDSGFYLCAWSNFRGTEAFFGQGTRLTVV.